The 31 T cell receptor beta chains given below trace back to one sample, sequenced in a study of early T cells in non-severe SARS-CoV-2 infection. Using its own MiXCR run on the 5' RACE reads, TCRdb lists one record per CDR3 protein. Among approximately 85,000 distinct CDR3 sequences listed, 12% were seen once. The specimen sequenced was whole blood. These receptor sequences come from an adult who was a healthcare worker with PCR-confirmed SARS-CoV-2 infection or an uninfected control (not recorded which).

This clonotype was observed a few times. The chain couples TRBV7-9 to TRBJ2-1; 7 bases fit TRBD2. Unmatched junction bases numbered 10, after V lost 1 base and J lost 7 bases. CDR1 and CDR2 (germline): SEHNR, FQNEAQ (reference sequence). This CDR3 has 16 amino acids. The CDR3 coding sequence is TGTGCCAGCAGCTTAGATCGAGGGAGGGACTTGAATGAGCAGTTCTTC. Its translation: CASSLDRGRDLNEQFF.

The genes are TRBV10-2 and TRBJ2-5; D gene unclear. CDR1 and CDR2 (germline): WSHSY, SAAADI. V was pared by 3 bases and J by 4 bases, with 9 bases between. The CDR3 is 13 residues long. The CDR3 coding sequence is TGCGCCAGCAGTGACGTCCGTATAGAGACCCAGTACTTC. This gives the protein CASSDVRIETQYF.

This clonotype came up a few times. The chain joins TRBV5-5 to TRBJ2-1; 7 bases fit TRBD2. The trim removed 3 bases at V and 1 base at J, leaving 7 bases unmatched. Germline V lookup: CDR1 SGHKS, CDR2 YYEKEE (reference sequence). This CDR3 has 16 amino acids. CDR3 coding DNA: TGTGCCAGCAGCTCTTCGAGCGGGAATTCCTACAATGAGCAGTTCTTC. It is translated as CASSSSSGNSYNEQFF.

This clonotype was seen more than once but under ten times. The chain employs TRBV27 and TRBJ1-4; weak D call: TRBD1 (5 bases). Trimming took off 1 base at V and 4 bases at J, with 10 bases between the two ends. Germline CDR1 MNHEY, CDR2 SMNVEV (reference sequence). The CDR3 length is 15 residues. The CDR3 spells CASSLYAGGNEKLFF. As DNA, the CDR3 is TGTGCCAGCAGTTTATACGCGGGGGGTAATGAAAAACTGTTTTTT.

This chain links TRBV7-3 with TRBJ2-1; D tentatively fits TRBD1 or TRBD2 (5 bases each). Germline loops: CDR1 SGHTA, CDR2 FQGTGA. Trimming shortened V by 5 bases and J by 9 bases, and 14 bases separated the two germline ends. This CDR3 contains 13 residues. The CDR3 reads CASSPPGTFEQFF. As DNA, the CDR3 is TGTGCCAGCAGCCCTCCGGGGACCTTTGAGCAGTTCTTC.

The chain employs TRBV7-9 and TRBJ1-1, with TRBD1 matching over 7 bases. The CDR3 spans 12 residues. Losses at the gene ends were 5 bases for V and 4 bases for J; bases not matched to a gene: 1. Looked up from germline, CDR1 is SEHNR and CDR2 is FQNEAQ (reference sequence). For the CDR3, the DNA is TGTGCCAGCAGCCGGGACAGCACTGAAGCTTTCTTT. It yields the protein CASSRDSTEAFF.

This clonotype was seen just once. Just one base apart from a much larger clone, this may be a read error. This rearrangement joins TRBV7-7 to TRBJ1-1; D ambiguous. The CDR3 is 13 residues long. CDR1 and CDR2 (germline): SSHAT, FNYEAQ (reference sequence). The CDR3 region is CASSLAENTGAFF. CDR3 bases: TGTGCTAGCAGCTTAGCAGAGAACACTGGAGCTTTCTTT.

The table lists this clonotype with a few counts. This rearrangement joins TRBV5-6 to TRBJ2-1; D remains unclear. V gave up 3 bases and J gave up 6 bases, with 7 bases separating them. This CDR3 is 12 amino acids long. The germline gives CDR1 SGHDT, CDR2 YYEEEE. The DNA of the CDR3 is TGTGCCAGCAGCTCTTACTTCAATGAGCAGTTCTTC. As protein: CASSSYFNEQFF.

The chain uses TRBV7-8 and TRBJ2-5; tentatively, D is TRBD2 (6 bases). CDR3 length: 15 residues. Germline V gene sequence: CDR1 SGHVS, CDR2 FQNEAQ. V was clipped by 7 bases and J by 9 bases, with 24 bases between them. As DNA, the CDR3 is TGTGCCAGCAACCTTGAGCGCGGACTATCCTGGGCCCAGTACTTC. Amino acid sequence: CASNLERGLSWAQYF.

The gene calls are TRBV11-2 and TRBJ2-1; D unclear. Germline assignment: CDR1 SGHAT and CDR2 FQNNGV. The ends were cut back, 3 bases at V and 7 bases at J, with 13 bases in the middle. The CDR3 length is 14 residues. The CDR3 bases are TGTGCCAGCAGCTTCGGAGCCAGAGGTAATGAGCAGTTCTTC. Protein sequence: CASSFGARGNEQFF. Full variable domain (rest looked up from reference TRBV11-2 and TRBJ2-1): EAGVAQSPRYKIIEKRQSVAFWCNPISGHATLYWYQQILGQGPKLLIQFQNNGVVDDSQLPKDRFSAERLKGVDSTLKIQPAKLEDSAVYLCASSFGARGNEQFFGPGTRLTVL.

This clonotype was counted many times. This chain connects TRBV3-1 to TRBJ2-7, with unresolved D. Trimming removed 1 base from V and 1 base from J, with 14 bases in between. Germline V gene data show CDR1 as LGHDT and CDR2 as YNNKEL (reference sequence). The CDR3 contains 16 residues. This CDR3 reads CASSQVWRPLSYEQYF. The CDR3 DNA follows: TGTGCCAGCAGCCAAGTCTGGCGTCCCCTTTCCTACGAGCAGTACTTC.

The CDR3 is CSVRPGNEAFF. The CDR3 DNA is TGCAGCGTCCGCCCTGGGAATGAAGCTTTCTTT. The genes are TRBV29-1 and TRBJ1-1, with D unresolved. CDR3 length: 11 residues. The V and J ends lost 6 bases and 7 bases respectively, with 12 bases between them. From germline, CDR1 is SQVTM and CDR2 ANQGSEA.

This clonotype was seen a few times. V gene TRBV7-6 combines with J gene TRBJ2-3, with D possibly being TRBD2 (5 bases). The CDR3 spans 12 residues. Trimming took 5 bases from V and 8 from J, leaving 11 bases between them. Germline V lookup: CDR1 SGHVS, CDR2 FNYEAQ. CDR3 sequence (DNA): TGTGCCAGCAGCCCCCCTGGAGGTACGCAGTATTTT. It encodes CASSPPGGTQYF.

The chain combines TRBV12-3 or TRBV12-4 with TRBJ2-1; D possibly matches TRBD1 or TRBD2 (6 bases each). Trimming removed 6 bases from V and 6 bases from J, with 18 bases in between. CDR3 length: 15 amino acids. The CDR3 protein is CASREGGNRVNEQFF. In DNA, the CDR3 is TGTGCCAGCAGAGAGGGGGGAAACCGGGTCAATGAGCAGTTCTTC.

The rearrangement links TRBV29-1 to TRBJ2-7, with 13 bases identical to TRBD2. V trimming: 6 bases; J trimming: 3 bases; junction bases outside the gene matches: 2. CDR3 length: 13 residues. Germline lookup yields CDR1 SQVTM and CDR2 ANQGSEA. The CDR3 DNA follows: TGCAGCGTCCGGACTAGCGGGAGCTACGAGCAGTACTTC. This encodes CSVRTSGSYEQYF.

CDR3 in DNA: TGCAGTGCCCAGAACGATGAGCAGTTCTTC. Protein sequence: CSAQNDEQFF. The chain couples TRBV20-1 to TRBJ2-1; no definite D call. Germline-derived CDR1 and CDR2 are DFQATT and SNEGSKA (reference sequence). Deletions cut 6 bases from V and 8 bases from J, with 8 bases between. The CDR3 contains 10 residues.

The chain uses TRBV3-1 and TRBJ1-1, with D tentatively TRBD1 (5 bases). This CDR3 comprises 12 residues. With 5 bases removed from V and 7 bases from J, the gap between germline ends came to 11 bases. Germline CDR1 LGHDT, CDR2 YNNKEL (reference sequence). In DNA, the CDR3 is TGTGCCAGCAGCTCAATAGGGGTTGAAGCTTTCTTT. Its protein is CASSSIGVEAFF.

V is TRBV7-9 and J is TRBJ2-2, with TRBD1 identical over 7 bases. The CDR3 sequence is 14 residues long. V lost 6 bases to trimming and J lost 4 bases; unmatched junction nucleotides: 5. CDR1 is SEHNR and CDR2 is FQNEAQ in the germline V gene (reference sequence). CDR3 region: CASSRQGFTGELFF. The CDR3 nucleotides are TGTGCCAGCAGTAGACAGGGATTCACCGGGGAGCTGTTTTTT.

This clonotype was seen a few times. The gene calls are TRBV6-6 and TRBJ1-5, with 7 bases matching TRBD1. This CDR3 comprises 13 residues. The germline V gene encodes CDR1 MNHNY and CDR2 SVGAGI (reference sequence). Germline trimming cut 5 bases from V and 5 bases from J; bases unmatched to any gene: 3. CDR3 amino acids: CASSPQGYQPQHF. In nucleotides, the CDR3 is TGTGCCAGCAGTCCACAGGGGTATCAGCCCCAGCATTTT.

The rearrangement joins TRBV7-9 to TRBJ1-3; D unclear. Germline values: CDR1 SEHNR, CDR2 FQNEAQ (reference sequence). CDR3 length: 16 amino acids. Trimming pared 4 bases from V and 0 bases from J, leaving 13 bases between. This CDR3 is CASSSQIGDSGNTIYF. In DNA form, the CDR3 reads TGTGCCAGCAGCTCCCAGATCGGGGACTCTGGAAACACCATATATTTT.

A few counts support this clonotype. This rearrangement joins TRBV20-1 to TRBJ1-4; D perhaps matches TRBD1 (6 bases). This CDR3 is built from 15 residues. Per germline, CDR1 DFQATT and CDR2 SNEGSKA (reference sequence). V lost 1 base, J lost 8 bases, and 17 bases lay in between. Here the CDR3 reads CSARVAQQGGEKLFF. CDR3 nucleotides: TGCAGTGCTAGAGTAGCGCAACAGGGTGGCGAAAAACTGTTTTTT.

The chain links TRBV12-3 or TRBV12-4 to TRBJ1-2; tentative D call: TRBD1 (5 bases). The V end lost 7 bases, the J end lost 4 bases, and 10 bases lay between the germline ends. The CDR3 spans 12 residues. The CDR3 is CASTGGGYGYTF. For the CDR3, the DNA is TGTGCCAGCACGGGGGGAGGCTATGGCTACACCTTC.

In this sample, this clonotype turned up a few times. The CDR3 nucleotides read TGCAGTGCCACAGACAGGGTGTACTCCTATAATTCACCCCTCCACTTT. Protein: CSATDRVYSYNSPLHF. This chain links TRBV20-1 with TRBJ1-6; the match to TRBD1 covers 7 bases. Germline values: CDR1 DFQATT, CDR2 SNEGSKA (reference sequence). The CDR3 runs 16 residues. V shed 6 bases, J shed 0 bases, and the junction held 8 bases outside the gene matches.

CDR3 coding DNA: TGCAGTGCTGCCCGGACTAGCGGGAGTGATACGCAGTATTTT. This encodes CSAARTSGSDTQYF. The rearrangement joins TRBV20-1 to TRBJ2-3; TRBD2 matches at 13 bases. The CDR3 extends over 14 amino acids. Germline V gene sequence: CDR1 DFQATT, CDR2 SNEGSKA (reference sequence). Germline trimming cut 5 bases from V and 6 bases from J; bases unmatched to any gene: 5.

About this clonotype itself: A much larger clone differs by one base, so this may be a read error. The chain recombines TRBV7-8 with TRBJ1-1; D is perhaps TRBD1 (6 bases). Looked up from germline, CDR1 is SGHVS and CDR2 is FQNEAQ. The CDR3 consists of 13 residues. CDR3 loop: CSSSPGRGTEAFF. The CDR3 coding sequence is TGTTCCAGCAGTCCGGGCAGGGGCACTGAAGCTTTCTTT.

This clonotype has a count of ten or more. The chain uses TRBV6-5 and TRBJ2-2; 7 bases line up with TRBD1. J gave up 5 bases and V 5 bases, and 5 bases lay outside the gene matches. The germline V gene encodes CDR1 MNHEY and CDR2 SVGAGI. The CDR3 covers 14 residues. CDR3 bases: TGTGCCAGCAGTAGGACAGGAGATACCGGGGAGCTGTTTTTT. This sequence encodes CASSRTGDTGELFF.

This clonotype was observed a handful of times. The chain has TRBV14 and TRBJ2-2; D is unresolved. This CDR3 spans 13 amino acids. CDR1 and CDR2 from the germline V gene are SGHDN and FVKESK. Trimming cost V 3 bases and J 1 base, with 3 bases left between them. The CDR3 protein is CASSQVNTGELFF. The DNA for the CDR3 is TGTGCCAGCAGCCAGGTGAACACCGGGGAGCTGTTTTTT.

V is TRBV20-1 and J is TRBJ1-2; the D gene is possibly TRBD1 (5 bases). The CDR3 covers 13 residues. V was shortened by 2 bases and J by 8 bases, with 15 bases between the two germline ends. Germline V lookup: CDR1 DFQATT, CDR2 SNEGSKA (reference sequence). The CDR3 is CSARPSTAGGYTF. The DNA of the CDR3 is TGCAGTGCTAGACCCTCGACAGCAGGAGGCTACACCTTC.

The sample holds a few counts of this clonotype. The V call is TRBV27, the J call TRBJ1-4; D is possibly TRBD1 (5 bases). CDR1 is MNHEY, CDR2 SMNVEV, per germline (reference sequence). V was pared by 6 bases and J by 4 bases, with 12 bases between. This CDR3 comprises 14 residues. CDR3 nucleotide sequence: TGTGCCAGCAGGGTACGCCAGGGTAATGAAAAACTGTTTTTT. Translated, it gives CASRVRQGNEKLFF. Full variable domain (rest looked up from reference TRBV27 and TRBJ1-4): EAQVTQNPRYLITVTGKKLTVTCSQNMNHEYMSWYRQDPGLGLRQIYYSMNVEVTDKGDVPEGYKVSRKEKRNFPLILESPSPNQTSLYFCASRVRQGNEKLFFGSGTQLSVL.

The V call is TRBV5-1, the J call TRBJ2-3, with no clear D. Germline loops: CDR1 SGHRS, CDR2 YFSETQ. Between the trimmed V and J ends, which lost 1 base and 1 base, there was a span of 10 bases. This CDR3 region has 15 residues. CDR3 nucleotides: TGCGCCAGCAGCTTGAGCCCGGCTGGCACAGATACGCAGTATTTT. It specifies CASSLSPAGTDTQYF.

This sequence joins TRBV7-6 and TRBJ1-5; 8 bases are shared with TRBD1. Germline V gene lookup returns CDR1 SGHVS and CDR2 FNYEAQ. The CDR3 covers 16 residues. The V and J ends lost 5 bases and 5 bases, in that order; junction bases with no gene match: 11. CDR3 loop: CASSLGQGGGYQPQHF. In DNA form, the CDR3 reads TGTGCCAGCAGCCTAGGACAGGGCGGGGGCTATCAGCCCCAGCATTTT.